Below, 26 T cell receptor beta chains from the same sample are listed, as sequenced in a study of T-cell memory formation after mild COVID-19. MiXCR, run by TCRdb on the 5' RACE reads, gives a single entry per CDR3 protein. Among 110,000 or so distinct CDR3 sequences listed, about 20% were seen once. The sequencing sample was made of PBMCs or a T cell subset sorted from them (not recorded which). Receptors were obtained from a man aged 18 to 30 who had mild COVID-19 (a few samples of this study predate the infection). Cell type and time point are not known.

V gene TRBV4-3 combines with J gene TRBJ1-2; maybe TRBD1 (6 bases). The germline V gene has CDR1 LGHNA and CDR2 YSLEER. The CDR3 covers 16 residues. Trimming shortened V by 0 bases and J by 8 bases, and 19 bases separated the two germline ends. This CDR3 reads CASSQDRGMLLLGYTF. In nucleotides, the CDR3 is TGCGCCAGCAGCCAAGATAGGGGGATGCTGTTGCTGGGCTACACCTTC.

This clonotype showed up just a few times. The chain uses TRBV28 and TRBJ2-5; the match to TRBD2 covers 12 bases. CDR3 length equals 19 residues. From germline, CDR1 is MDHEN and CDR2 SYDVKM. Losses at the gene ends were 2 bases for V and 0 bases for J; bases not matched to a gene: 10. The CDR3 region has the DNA TGTGCCAGCAGTTTACCCGCTAGCGGGGGGGCGGGCTACCAAGAGACCCAGTACTTC. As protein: CASSLPASGGAGYQETQYF. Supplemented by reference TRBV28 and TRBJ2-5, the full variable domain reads DVKVTQSSRYLVKRTGEKVFLECVQDMDHENMFWYRQDPGLGLRLIYFSYDVKMKEKGDIPEGYSVSREKKERFSLILESASTNQTSMYLCASSLPASGGAGYQETQYFGPGTRLLVL.

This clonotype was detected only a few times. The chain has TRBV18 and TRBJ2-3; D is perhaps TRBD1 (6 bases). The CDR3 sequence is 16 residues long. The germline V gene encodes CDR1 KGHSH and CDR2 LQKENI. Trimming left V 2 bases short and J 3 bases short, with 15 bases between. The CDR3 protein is CASSPTSGVWTDTQYF. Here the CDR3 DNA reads TGTGCCAGCTCACCAACATCAGGGGTATGGACAGATACGCAGTATTTT.

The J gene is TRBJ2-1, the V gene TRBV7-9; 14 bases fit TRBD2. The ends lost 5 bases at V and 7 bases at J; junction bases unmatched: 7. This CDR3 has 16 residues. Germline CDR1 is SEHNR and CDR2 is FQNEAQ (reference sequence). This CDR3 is CASSPGTSGGSNEQFF. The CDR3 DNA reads TGTGCCAGCAGCCCCGGGACTAGCGGGGGATCAAATGAGCAGTTCTTC.

In DNA, the CDR3 is TGTGCCAGCAGCCCCTGGGGGGGCGAGATAGATACGCAGTATTTT. Amino acids: CASSPWGGEIDTQYF. This chain links TRBV11-3 with TRBJ2-3, with D possibly TRBD2 on 7 matching bases. Germline V gives CDR1 SGHNT, CDR2 YENEEA. V was cut by 5 bases and J by 5 bases, with 17 bases left in between. The CDR3 covers 15 residues.

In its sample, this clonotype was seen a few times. Here the CDR3 reads CASSMSGGNSYNEQFF. CDR3 bases: TGTGCCAGCAGTATGAGCGGGGGGAACTCCTACAATGAGCAGTTCTTC. The V gene is TRBV27, the J gene TRBJ2-1; 9 bases fit TRBD2. Losses at the gene ends were 5 bases for V and 0 bases for J; bases not matched to a gene: 5. Germline V lookup: CDR1 MNHEY, CDR2 SMNVEV (reference sequence). The CDR3 runs to 16 residues.

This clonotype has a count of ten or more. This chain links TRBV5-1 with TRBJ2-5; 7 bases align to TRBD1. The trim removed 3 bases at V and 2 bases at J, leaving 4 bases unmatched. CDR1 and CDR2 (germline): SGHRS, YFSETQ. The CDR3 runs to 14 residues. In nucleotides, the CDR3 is TGCGCCAGCAGCTCGGACAGGAGTCAAGAGACCCAGTACTTC. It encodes CASSSDRSQETQYF.

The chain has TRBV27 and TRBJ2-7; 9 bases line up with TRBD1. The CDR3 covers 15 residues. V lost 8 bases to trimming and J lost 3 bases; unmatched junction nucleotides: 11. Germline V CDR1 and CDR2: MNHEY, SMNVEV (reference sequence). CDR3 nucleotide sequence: TGTGCCAGCCGCCTCCGAGGACAGGGGTTCTACGAGCAGTACTTC. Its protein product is CASRLRGQGFYEQYF.

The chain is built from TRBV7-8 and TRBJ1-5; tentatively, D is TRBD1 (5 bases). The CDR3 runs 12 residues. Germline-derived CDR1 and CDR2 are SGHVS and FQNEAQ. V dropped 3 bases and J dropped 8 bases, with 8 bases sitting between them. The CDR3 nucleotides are TGTGCCAGCAGCTTCGGGGGAGAGCCCCAGCATTTT. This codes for CASSFGGEPQHF. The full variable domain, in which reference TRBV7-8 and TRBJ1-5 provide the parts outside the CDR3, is GAGVSQSPRYKVAKRGQDVALRCDPISGHVSLFWYQQALGQGPEFLTYFQNEAQLDKSGLPSDRFFAERPEGSVSTLKIQRTQQEDSAVYLCASSFGGEPQHFGDGTRLSIL.

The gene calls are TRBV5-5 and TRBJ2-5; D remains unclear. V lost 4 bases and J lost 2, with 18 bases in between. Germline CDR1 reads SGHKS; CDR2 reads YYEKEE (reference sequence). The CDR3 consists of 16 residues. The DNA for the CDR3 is TGTGCCAGCAGCCCCAACTCCGCTTTGAGGCAAGAGACCCAGTACTTC. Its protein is CASSPNSALRQETQYF. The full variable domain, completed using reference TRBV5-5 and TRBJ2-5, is DAGVTQSPTHLIKTRGQQVTLRCSPISGHKSVSWYQQVLGQGPQFIFQYYEKEERGRGNFPDRFSARQFPNYSSELNVNALLLGDSALYLCASSPNSALRQETQYFGPGTRLLVL.

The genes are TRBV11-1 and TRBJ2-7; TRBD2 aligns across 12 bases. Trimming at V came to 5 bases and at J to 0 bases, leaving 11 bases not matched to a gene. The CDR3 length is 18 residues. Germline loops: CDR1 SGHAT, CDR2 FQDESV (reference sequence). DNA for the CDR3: TGTGCCAGCAGCCCGAGTCCCGGGACTAGCGGGTCCTCCTACGAGCAGTACTTC. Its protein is CASSPSPGTSGSSYEQYF.

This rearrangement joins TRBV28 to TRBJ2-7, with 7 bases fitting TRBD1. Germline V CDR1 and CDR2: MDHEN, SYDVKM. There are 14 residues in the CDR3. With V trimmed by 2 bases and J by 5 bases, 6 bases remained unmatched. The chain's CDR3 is CASSLRSGGNEQYV. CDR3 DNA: TGTGCCAGCAGTTTACGGTCAGGGGGTAACGAGCAGTACGTC.

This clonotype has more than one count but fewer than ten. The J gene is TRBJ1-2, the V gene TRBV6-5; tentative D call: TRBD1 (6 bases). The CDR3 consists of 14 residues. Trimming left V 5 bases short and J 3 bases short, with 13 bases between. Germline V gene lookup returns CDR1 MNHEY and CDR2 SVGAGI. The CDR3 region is CASSLGGPHYGYTF. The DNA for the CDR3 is TGTGCCAGCAGTCTCGGGGGGCCGCACTATGGCTACACCTTC.

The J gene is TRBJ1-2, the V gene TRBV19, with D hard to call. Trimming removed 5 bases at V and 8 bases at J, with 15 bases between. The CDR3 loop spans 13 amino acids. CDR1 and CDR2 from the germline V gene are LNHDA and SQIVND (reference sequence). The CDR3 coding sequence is TGTGCCAGTAGTCGCAAGGATAGTGTCGGCTACACCTTC. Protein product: CASSRKDSVGYTF. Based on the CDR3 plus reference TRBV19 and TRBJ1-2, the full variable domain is DGGITQSPKYLFRKEGQNVTLSCEQNLNHDAMYWYRQDPGQGLRLIYYSQIVNDFQKGDIAEGYSVSREKKESFPLTVTSAQKNPTAFYLCASSRKDSVGYTFGSGTRLTVV.

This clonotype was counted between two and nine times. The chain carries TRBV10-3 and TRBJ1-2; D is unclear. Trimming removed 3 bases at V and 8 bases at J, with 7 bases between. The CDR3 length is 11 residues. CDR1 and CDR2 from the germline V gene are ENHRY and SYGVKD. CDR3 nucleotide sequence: TGTGCCATCAGTGACGGGTACGGCTACACCTTC. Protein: CAISDGYGYTF.

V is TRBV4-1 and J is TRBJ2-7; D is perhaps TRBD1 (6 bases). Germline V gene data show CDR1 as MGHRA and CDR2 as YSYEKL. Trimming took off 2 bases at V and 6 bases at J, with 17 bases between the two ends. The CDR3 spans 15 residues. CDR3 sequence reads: CASSQSQQGFPEQYF. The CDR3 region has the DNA TGCGCCAGCAGCCAATCCCAACAGGGTTTTCCCGAGCAGTACTTC.

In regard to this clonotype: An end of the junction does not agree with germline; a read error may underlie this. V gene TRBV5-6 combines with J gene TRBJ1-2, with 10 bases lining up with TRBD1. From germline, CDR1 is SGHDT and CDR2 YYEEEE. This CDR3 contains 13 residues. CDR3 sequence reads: CATSPGQGEGYTF. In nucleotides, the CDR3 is TGTGCCACCAGCCCCGGACAGGGGGAAGGCTACACCTTC. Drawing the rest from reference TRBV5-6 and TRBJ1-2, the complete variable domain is DAGVTQSPTHLIKTRGQQVTLRCSPKSGHDTVSWYQQALGQGPQFIFQYYEEEERQRGNFPDRFSGHQFPNYSSELNVNALLLGDSALYLCATSPGQGEGYTFGSGTRLTVV.

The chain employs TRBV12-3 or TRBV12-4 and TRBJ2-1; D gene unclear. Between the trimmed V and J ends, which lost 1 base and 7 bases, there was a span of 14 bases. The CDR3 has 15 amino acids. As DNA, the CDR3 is TGTGCCAGCAGTTTAGTAGGGATCGGTTATAATGAGCAGTTCTTC. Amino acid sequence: CASSLVGIGYNEQFF.

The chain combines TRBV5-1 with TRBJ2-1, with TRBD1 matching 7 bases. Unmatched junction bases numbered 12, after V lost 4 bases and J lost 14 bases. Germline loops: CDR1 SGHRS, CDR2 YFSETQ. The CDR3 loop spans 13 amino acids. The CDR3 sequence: CASSRRLGTEEFF. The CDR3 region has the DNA TGCGCCAGCAGCAGACGGCTGGGGACAGAGGAGTTCTTC.

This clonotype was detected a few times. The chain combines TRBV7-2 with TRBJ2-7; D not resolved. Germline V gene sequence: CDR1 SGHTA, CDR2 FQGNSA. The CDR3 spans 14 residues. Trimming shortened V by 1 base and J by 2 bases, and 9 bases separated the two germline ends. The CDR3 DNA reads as TGTGCCAGCAGCTTAGGTACAGCCGCCTACGAGCAGTACGTC. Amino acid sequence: CASSLGTAAYEQYV.

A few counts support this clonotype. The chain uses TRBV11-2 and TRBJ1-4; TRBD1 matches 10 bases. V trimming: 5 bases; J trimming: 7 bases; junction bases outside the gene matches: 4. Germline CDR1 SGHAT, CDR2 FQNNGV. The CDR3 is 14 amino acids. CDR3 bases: TGTGCCAGCAGCGAGACAGGGGGCGGTGAAAAACTGTTTTTT. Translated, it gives CASSETGGGEKLFF.

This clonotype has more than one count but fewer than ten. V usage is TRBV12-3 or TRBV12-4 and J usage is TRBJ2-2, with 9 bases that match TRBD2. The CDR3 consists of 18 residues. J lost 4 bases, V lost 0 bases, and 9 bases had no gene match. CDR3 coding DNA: TGTGCCAGCAGTTTAGCCCCGGCGGGGGGGCAAGGCACCGGGGAGCTGTTTTTT. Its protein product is CASSLAPAGGQGTGELFF.

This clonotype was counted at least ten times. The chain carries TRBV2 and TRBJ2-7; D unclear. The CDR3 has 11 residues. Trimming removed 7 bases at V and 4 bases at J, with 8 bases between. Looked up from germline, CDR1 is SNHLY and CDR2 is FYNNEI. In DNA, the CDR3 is TGTGCCAGCACTCCAGGTTACGAGCAGTACTTC. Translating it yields CASTPGYEQYF.

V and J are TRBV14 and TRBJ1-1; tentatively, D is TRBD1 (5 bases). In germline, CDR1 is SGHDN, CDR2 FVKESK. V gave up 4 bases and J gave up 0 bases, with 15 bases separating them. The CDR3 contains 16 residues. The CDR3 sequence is CASSPFNGGLNTEAFF. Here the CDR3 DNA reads TGTGCCAGCAGCCCCTTCAATGGGGGACTGAACACTGAAGCTTTCTTT.

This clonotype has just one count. The CDR3 here is CASSLRTTGGYGYTF. The CDR3 nucleotides are TGTGCCAGCAGCTTAAGGACCACCGGAGGCTATGGCTACACCTTC. J is TRBJ1-2 and V is TRBV7-8, with D uncertain. Germline CDR1 is SGHVS and CDR2 is FQNEAQ. V shed 2 bases and J shed 4 bases, with 14 bases lying between them. This CDR3 is 15 amino acids long.

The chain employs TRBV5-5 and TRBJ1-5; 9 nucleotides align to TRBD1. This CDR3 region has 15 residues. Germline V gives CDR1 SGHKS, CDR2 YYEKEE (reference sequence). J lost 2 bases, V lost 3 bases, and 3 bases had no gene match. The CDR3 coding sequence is TGTGCCAGCAGCTGGGGACAGGGCGGCAATCAGCCCCAGCATTTT. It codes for CASSWGQGGNQPQHF.